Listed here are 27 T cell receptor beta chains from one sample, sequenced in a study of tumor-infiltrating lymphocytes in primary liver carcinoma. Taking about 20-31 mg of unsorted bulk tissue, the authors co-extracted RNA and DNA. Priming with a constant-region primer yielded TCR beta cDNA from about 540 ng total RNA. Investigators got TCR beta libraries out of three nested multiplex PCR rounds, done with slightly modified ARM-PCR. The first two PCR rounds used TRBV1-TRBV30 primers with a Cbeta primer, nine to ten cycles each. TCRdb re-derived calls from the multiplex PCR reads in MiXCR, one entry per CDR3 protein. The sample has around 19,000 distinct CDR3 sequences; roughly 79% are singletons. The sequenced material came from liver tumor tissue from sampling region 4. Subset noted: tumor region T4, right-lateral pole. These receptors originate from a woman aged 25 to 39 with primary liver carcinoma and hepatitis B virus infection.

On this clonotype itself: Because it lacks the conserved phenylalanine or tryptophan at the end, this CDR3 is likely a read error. For the CDR3, the DNA is TGTGCCAGCAGCCCCCCGGCGATGAACACTGAAGCTTTCCTT. It codes for CASSPPAMNTEAFL. This sequence joins TRBV14 and TRBJ1-1; D unclear. The germline V gene encodes CDR1 SGHDN and CDR2 FVKESK. The CDR3 is 14 residues long. V lost 4 bases to trimming and J lost 0 bases, with 9 bases between them.

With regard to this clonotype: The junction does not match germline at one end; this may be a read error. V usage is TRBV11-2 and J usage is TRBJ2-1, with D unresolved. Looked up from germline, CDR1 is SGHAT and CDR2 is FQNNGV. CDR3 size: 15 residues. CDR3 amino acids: CASRLMRTSYNEQFF. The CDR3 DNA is TGTGCCAGCAGATTAATGAGGACCTCCTACAATGAGCAGTTCTTT.

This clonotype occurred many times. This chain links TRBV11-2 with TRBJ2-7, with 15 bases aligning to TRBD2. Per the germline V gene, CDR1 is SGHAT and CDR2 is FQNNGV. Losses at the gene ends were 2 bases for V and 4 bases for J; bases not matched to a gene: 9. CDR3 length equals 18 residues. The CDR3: CASSLSVGLAGGGYEQYF. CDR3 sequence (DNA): TGTGCCAGCAGCTTATCCGTTGGACTAGCGGGAGGGGGGTACGAGCAGTACTTC.

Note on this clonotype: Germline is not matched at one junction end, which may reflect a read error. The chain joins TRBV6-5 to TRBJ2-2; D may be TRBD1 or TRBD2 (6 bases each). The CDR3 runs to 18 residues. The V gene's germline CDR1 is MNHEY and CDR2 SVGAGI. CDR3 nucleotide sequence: TGTGCCAGCACTTACTCCCCAGGGGTCGGGAGTGACACCGGGGAGCTGTTTTTT. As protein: CASTYSPGVGSDTGELFF.

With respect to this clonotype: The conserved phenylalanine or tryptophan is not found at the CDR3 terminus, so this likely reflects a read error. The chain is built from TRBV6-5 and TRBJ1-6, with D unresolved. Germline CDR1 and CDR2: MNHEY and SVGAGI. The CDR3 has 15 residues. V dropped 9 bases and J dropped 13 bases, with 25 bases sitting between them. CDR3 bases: TGTGCCAGTAGGGAAAGGAGTGCCTCCCTTTCGCCCCTCCACCTT. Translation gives CASRERSASLSPLHL.

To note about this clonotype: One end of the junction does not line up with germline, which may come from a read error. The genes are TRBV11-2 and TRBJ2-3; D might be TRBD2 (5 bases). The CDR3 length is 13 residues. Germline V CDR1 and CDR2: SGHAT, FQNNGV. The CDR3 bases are TGTGCTAGCAGCCTACATTGGGGAGATAAACAGTATTTT. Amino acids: CASSLHWGDKQYF.

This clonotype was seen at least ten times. The CDR3 DNA reads TGCAGTGCTTTCTTAGCTTTTGAGCAGTTCTTC. As protein: CSAFLAFEQFF. This chain links TRBV20-1 with TRBJ2-1, with D hard to call. The germline gives CDR1 DFQATT, CDR2 SNEGSKA (reference sequence). Trimming took 5 bases from V and 9 from J, leaving 11 bases between them. CDR3 length: 11 residues.

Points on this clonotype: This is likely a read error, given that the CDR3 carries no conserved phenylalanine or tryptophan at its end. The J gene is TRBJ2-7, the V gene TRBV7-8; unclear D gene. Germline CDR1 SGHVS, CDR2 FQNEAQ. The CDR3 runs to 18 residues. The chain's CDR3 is CASSSGRCRTMSSYEQYL. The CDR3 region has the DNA TGTGCCAGCAGCTCGGGTCGCTGTCGTACTATGAGCTCCTACGAACAGTACTTA.

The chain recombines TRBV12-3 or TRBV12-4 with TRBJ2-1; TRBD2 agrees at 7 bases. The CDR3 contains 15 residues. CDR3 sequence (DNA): TGTGACAGAAGCCTGTCCGGGACTAACGGACTTGAGCAGTTCTTC. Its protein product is CDRSLSGTNGLEQFF.

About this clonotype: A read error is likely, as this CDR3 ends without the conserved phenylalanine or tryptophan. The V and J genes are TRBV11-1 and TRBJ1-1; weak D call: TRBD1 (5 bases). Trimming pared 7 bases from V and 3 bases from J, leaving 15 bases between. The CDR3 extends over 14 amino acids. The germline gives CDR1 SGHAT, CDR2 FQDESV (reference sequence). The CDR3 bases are TGTGCCAGCACCTTCGGGCAGGGCTACACTGAAGCTTTCTAC. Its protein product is CASTFGQGYTEAFY.

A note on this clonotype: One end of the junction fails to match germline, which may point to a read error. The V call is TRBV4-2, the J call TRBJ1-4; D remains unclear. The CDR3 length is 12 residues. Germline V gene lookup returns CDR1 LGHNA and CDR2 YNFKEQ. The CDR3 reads CVSIHDREKLFF. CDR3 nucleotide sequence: TGTGTCAGCATACATGATAGGGAAAAACTGTTTTTT.

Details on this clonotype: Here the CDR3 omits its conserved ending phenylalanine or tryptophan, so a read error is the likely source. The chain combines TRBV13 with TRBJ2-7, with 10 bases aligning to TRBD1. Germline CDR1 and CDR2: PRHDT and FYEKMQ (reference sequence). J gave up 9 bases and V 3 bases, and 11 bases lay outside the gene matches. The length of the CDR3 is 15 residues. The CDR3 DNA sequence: TGTGCCAGCAGCTTCGGGGGACAGGGGCTCTACAGGCAGTACATC. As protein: CASSFGGQGLYRQYI.

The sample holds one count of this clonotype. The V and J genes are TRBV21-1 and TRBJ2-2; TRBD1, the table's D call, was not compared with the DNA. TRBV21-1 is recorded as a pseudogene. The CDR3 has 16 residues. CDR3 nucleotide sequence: TGTGACAGCAGCAAGAAGGACAGGGCCCGCACGGGGGAGCTGTTTTTT. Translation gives CDSSKKDRARTGELFF.

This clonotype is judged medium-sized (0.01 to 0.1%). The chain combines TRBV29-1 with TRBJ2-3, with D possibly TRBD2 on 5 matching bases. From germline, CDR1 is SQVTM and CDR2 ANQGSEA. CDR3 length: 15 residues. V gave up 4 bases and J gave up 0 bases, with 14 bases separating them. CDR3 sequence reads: CSVVGLDSSTDTQYF. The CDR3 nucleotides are TGCAGCGTTGTCGGTTTGGACTCAAGCACAGATACGCAGTATTTT.

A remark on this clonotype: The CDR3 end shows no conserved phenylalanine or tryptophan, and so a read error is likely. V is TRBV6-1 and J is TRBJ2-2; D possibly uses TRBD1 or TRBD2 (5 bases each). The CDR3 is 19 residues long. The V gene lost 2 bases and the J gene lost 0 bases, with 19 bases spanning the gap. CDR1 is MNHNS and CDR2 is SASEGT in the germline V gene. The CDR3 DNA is TGTGCCAGCAGTGAAACCCTTCCTGGGGGTGCCGCGAACACCGGGGAGCTGTTTTCT. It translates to CASSETLPGGAANTGELFS.

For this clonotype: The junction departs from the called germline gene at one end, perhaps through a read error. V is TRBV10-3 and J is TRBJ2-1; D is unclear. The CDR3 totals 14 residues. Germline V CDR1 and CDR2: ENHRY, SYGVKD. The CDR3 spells CAISLTVTRDEQFF. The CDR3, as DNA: TGCGCCATCAGTCTCACGGTGACCCGGGATGAGCAGTTCTTC.

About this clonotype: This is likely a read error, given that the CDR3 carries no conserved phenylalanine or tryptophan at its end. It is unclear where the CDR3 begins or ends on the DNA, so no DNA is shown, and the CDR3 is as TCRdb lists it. The CDR3 region is CASSYTELVNEEFL. This chain connects TRBV4-3 to TRBJ2-1. Germline CDR1 reads LGHNA; CDR2 reads YSLEER. Including both end residues, the CDR3 is 14 amino acids long.

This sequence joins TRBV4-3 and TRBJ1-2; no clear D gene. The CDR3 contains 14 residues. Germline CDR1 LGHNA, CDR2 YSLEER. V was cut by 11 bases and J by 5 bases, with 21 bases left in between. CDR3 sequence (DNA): TGCGCCGGTAGCGCTGAGTTGGAGATTTATGGCTACACCTTC. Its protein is CAGSAELEIYGYTF.

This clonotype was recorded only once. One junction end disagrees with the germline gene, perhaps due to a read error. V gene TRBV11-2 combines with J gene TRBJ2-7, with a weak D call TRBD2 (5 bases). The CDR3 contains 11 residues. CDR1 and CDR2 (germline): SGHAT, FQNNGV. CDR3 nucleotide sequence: TGCGCCAGCAGTCTAGCAAGTGAGCAGTACTTC. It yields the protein CASSLASEQYF.

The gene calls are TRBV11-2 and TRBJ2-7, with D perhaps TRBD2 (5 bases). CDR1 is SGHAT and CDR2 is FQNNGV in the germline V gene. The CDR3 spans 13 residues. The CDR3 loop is CTHSPGNTYEQYF. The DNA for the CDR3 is TGTACACACAGCCCCGGGAACACGTACGAGCAGTACTTC.

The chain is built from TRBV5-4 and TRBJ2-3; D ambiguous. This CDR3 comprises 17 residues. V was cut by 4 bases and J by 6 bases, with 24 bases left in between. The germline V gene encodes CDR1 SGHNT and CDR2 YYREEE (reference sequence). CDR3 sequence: CASSVDGRPPPTDTQYF. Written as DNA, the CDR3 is TGTGCCAGCAGCGTAGACGGACGCCCTCCGCCCACTGATACGCAGTATTTT.

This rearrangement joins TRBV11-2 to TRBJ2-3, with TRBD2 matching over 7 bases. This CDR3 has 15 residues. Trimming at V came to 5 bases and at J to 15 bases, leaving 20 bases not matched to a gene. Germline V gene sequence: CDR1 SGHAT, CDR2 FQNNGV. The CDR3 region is CASSIGLGRTDMHYF. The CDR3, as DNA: TGTGCCAGCAGCATCGGACTAGGACGCACAGATATGCATTATTTT.

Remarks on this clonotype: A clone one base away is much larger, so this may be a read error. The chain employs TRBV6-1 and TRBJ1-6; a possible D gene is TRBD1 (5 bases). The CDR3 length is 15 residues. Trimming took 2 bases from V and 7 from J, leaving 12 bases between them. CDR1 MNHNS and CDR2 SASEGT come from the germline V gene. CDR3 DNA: TGTGCCAGCAGTGAACAGGGTGATAACAATTCACCCCTCCACTTT. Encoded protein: CASSEQGDNNSPLHF.

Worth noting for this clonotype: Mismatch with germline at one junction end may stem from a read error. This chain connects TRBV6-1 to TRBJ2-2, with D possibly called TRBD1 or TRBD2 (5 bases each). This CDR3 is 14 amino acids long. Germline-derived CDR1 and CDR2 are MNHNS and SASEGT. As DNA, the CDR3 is TGTGCCTGCATGAAGAGAAGGGACGCCGGGGAGCTATTTTTT. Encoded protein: CACMKRRDAGELFF.

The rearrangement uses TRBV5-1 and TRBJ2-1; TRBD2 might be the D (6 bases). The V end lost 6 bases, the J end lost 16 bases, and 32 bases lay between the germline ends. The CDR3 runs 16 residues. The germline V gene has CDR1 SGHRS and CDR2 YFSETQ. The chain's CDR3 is CASTPSPDYSYNENFF. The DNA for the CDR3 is TGCGCCAGCACCCCGTCCCCGGACTATTCCTACAATGAGAACTTCTTC. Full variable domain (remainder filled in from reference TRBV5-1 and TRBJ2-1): KAGVTQTPRYLIKTRGQQVTLSCSPISGHRSVSWYQQTPGQGLQFLFEYFSETQRNKGNFPGRFSGRQFSNSRSEMNVSTLELGDSALYLCASTPSPDYSYNENFFGPGTRLTVL.

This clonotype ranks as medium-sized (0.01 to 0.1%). CDR3 in amino acids: CATSRDYRSSYNEQFF. In DNA form, the CDR3 reads TGTGCCACCAGCAGAGATTACAGGAGCTCCTACAATGAGCAGTTCTTC. The chain employs TRBV15 and TRBJ2-1; D is perhaps TRBD1 (5 bases). CDR1 is LNHNV, CDR2 YYDKDF, per germline (reference sequence). Trimming cost V 0 bases and J 0 bases, with 9 bases left between them. The CDR3 is 16 amino acids.

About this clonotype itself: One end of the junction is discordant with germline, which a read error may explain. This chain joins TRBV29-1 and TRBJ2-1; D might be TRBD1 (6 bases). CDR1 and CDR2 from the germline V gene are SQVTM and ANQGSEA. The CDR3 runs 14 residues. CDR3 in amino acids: CIAATGVSTNEEFF. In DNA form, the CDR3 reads TGCATCGCCGCGACAGGAGTAAGTACCAATGAGGAGTTCTTC.